This TCR beta chain was captured by sequencing in a study of T cells in localized non-small cell lung cancer. Study results and limitations: Heterogeneity stays possible, as sequencing covered only one tumor region. Patients showing higher blood T cell density tended to see longer overall survival. Exceeding tumor, uninvolved adjacent lung had the highest T cell clonality. Adjacent lung had a median around 60 of the 100 largest tumor clones.

Details on this clone: Its antigen is not known.

TCRdb's copy holds only in-frame clones and misses some; the assay was immunoSEQ multiplex PCR. Here the sample spans under 55,000 clones, roughly 90% being singletons. The CDR3 contains 15 residues. Per the germline V gene, CDR1 is LNHDA and CDR2 is SQIVND (reference sequence). Trimming cost V 5 bases and J 5 bases, with 16 bases left between them. Sequences were derived from PBMCs, sampled before any cancer treatment. This sequence joins TRBV19 and TRBJ2-1; D is uncertain. The sequence was obtained from a woman between 35 and 70 years old with stage II lung adenocarcinoma. CDR3 bases: TGTGCCAGTAGTCCGAGTCGGGTTTTGAACAATGAGCAGTTCTTC. It yields the protein CASSPSRVLNNEQFF.